This TCR beta chain was profiled in a study of OX40 agonist ivuxolimab in advanced cancers. Assay used: immunoSEQ multiplex PCR; TCRdb lists only in-frame clones, some missing. The top ten clones hold more than 9% of a sample with more than 45,000 clones, 89% of them seen once. This clonotype was sampled from an adult with an advanced solid tumor such as melanoma, head and neck, liver or kidney cancer. Here the sequenced sample was CD4+ or CD8+ T cells sorted from blood, taken in a trial of the OX40 agonist ivuxolimab.

The CDR3 is CASSRTSGSSDTQYF. CDR3 sequence (DNA): TGTGCCAGCAGCCGGACTAGCGGGAGTTCAGATACGCAGTATTTT. This chain joins TRBV11-2 and TRBJ2-3, with 13 positions matching TRBD2. The V gene end was trimmed by 5 bases and the J gene end by 4 bases; junction bases not matched to a gene: 3. CDR1 and CDR2 from the germline V gene are SGHAT and FQNNGV. This CDR3 region has 15 residues.